This TCR beta chain was retrieved from a study of CD8+ T cells in alopecia areata. cDNA prepared by RNA extraction and subsequent reverse transcription served as the template for sequencing. Generated by immunoSEQ multiplex PCR, the TCRdb table keeps only in-frame clones and is missing some. The repertoire has over 150,000 clones, roughly 56% of them found once; the top ten carry 4% to 6%. The CDR3 is made up of 16 amino acids. Trimming removed 6 bases at V and 1 base at J, with 18 bases between. CDR1 and CDR2 from the germline V gene are SNHLY and FYNNEI. General study findings and limits: The study found TCR sharing across patients less clear than in mice, possibly for HLA reasons.

Comment on this clone: Its antigen is not known.

The receptor's source is a human donor in good health. The chain joins TRBV2 to TRBJ1-1; D perhaps matches TRBD1 (6 bases). The sequenced material came from CD8+ T cells sorted from blood. The CDR3 DNA is TGTGCCAGCAGCGCCGGGACAAGAATAGGGAACACTGAAGCTTTCTTT. This translates into CASSAGTRIGNTEAFF.